Sequencing of this T cell receptor (beta chain) was carried out in a study of cytomegalovirus exposure and HLA in healthy donors. The V end lost 0 bases, the J end lost 2 bases, and 13 bases lay between the germline ends. Germline CDR1 and CDR2: LGHNA and YSLEER. The CDR3 length is 16 residues. It was with 60 Vbeta and 13 Jbeta primers that the PCR ran. The repertoire was sequenced with immunoSEQ multiplex PCR; TCRdb's copy has only in-frame clones and lacks some. The table records roughly 100,000 clones, about 81% of them present only once. Sequenced: PBMCs. The TCR sequence derives from a man younger than 45 in good health and CMV-seronegative. V and J are TRBV4-3 and TRBJ2-5; a weak D match, TRBD2 (6 bases). The chain's CDR3 is CASSQEWRDKQETQYF. In DNA form, the CDR3 reads TGCGCCAGCAGCCAAGAATGGAGGGATAAACAAGAGACCCAGTACTTC.